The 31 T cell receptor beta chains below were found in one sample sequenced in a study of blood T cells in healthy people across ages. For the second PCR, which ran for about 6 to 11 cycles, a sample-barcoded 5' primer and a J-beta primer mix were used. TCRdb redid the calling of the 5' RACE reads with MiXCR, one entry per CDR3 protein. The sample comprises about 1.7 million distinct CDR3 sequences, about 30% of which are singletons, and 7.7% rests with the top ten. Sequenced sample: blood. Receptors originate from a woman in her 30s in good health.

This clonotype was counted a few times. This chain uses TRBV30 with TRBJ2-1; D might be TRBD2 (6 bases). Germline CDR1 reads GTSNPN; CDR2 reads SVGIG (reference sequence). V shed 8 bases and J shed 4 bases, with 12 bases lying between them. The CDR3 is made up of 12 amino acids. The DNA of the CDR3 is TGTGCCGCCGAGGCGGGATACAATGAGCAGTTCTTC. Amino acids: CAAEAGYNEQFF.

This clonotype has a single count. CDR3 nucleotide sequence: TGTGCCAGCAGTCCCCCTCAATTTCATCCGGGGAGCAATCAGCCCCAGCATTTT. Encoded protein: CASSPPQFHPGSNQPQHF. This rearrangement joins TRBV27 to TRBJ1-5; D gene uncertain. The V gene's germline CDR1 is MNHEY and CDR2 SMNVEV (reference sequence). CDR3 length: 18 amino acids. V lost 5 bases and J lost 1, with 21 bases in between.

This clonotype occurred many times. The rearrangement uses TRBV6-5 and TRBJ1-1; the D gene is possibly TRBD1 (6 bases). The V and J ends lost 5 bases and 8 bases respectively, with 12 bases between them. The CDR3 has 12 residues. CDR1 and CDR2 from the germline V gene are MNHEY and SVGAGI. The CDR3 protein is CASSPRGGEAFF. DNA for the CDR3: TGTGCCAGCAGTCCACGGGGGGGCGAAGCTTTCTTT.

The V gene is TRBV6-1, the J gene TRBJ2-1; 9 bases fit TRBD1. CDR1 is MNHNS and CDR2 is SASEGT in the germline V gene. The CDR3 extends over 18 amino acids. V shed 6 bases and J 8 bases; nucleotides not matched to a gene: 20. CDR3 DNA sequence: TGTGCCAGCAGCCGTTTCACTTCCGGGACAGGGATAGAGGATGAGCAGTTCTTC. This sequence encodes CASSRFTSGTGIEDEQFF.

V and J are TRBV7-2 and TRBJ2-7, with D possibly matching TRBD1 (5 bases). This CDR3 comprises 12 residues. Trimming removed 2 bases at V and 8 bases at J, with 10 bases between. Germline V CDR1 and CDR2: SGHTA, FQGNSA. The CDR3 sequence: CASSLIPDKQYF. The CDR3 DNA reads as TGTGCCAGCAGCTTAATCCCGGACAAGCAGTACTTC.

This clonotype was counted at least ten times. CDR3 nucleotides: TGCAGTGCTAGAGATCCCGCGCCGGGTGAGCAGTTCTTC. This codes for CSARDPAPGEQFF. This chain uses TRBV20-1 with TRBJ2-1; unclear D gene. Germline V gene data show CDR1 as DFQATT and CDR2 as SNEGSKA (reference sequence). The ends were cut back, 0 bases at V and 9 bases at J, with 12 bases in the middle. There are 13 residues in the CDR3.

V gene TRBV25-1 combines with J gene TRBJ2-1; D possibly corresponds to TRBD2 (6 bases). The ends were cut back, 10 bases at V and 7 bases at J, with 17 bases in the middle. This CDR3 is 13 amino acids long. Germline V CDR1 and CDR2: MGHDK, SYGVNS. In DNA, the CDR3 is TGTGCCACCGGGCGGGAAATCTGGAATGAGCAGTTCTTC. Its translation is CATGREIWNEQFF.

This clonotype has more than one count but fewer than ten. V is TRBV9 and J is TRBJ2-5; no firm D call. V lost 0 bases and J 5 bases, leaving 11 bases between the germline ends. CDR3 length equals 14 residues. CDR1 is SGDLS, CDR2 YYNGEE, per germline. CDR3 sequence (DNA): TGTGCCAGCAGCGTAGGGCCCCTGGAGGAGACCCAGTACTTC. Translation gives CASSVGPLEETQYF.

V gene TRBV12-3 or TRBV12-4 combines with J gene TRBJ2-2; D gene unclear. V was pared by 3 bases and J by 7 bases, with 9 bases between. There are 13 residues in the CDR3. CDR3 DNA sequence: TGTGCCAGCAGTTTCGAGCGAGACGGGGAGCTGTTTTTT. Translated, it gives CASSFERDGELFF.

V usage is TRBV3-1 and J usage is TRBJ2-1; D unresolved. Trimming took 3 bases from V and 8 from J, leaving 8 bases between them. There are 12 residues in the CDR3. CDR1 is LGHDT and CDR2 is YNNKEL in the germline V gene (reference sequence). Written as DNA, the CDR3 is TGTGCCAGCAGCCATGGAAGTCATGAGCAGTTCTTC. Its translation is CASSHGSHEQFF.

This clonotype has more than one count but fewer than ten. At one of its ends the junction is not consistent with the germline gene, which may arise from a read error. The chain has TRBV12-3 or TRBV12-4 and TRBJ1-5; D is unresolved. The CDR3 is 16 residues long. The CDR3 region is CASILGWDLGNQPQHF. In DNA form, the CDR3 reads TGTGCCAGCATTTTAGGTTGGGATTTGGGCAATCAGCCCCAGCATTTT.

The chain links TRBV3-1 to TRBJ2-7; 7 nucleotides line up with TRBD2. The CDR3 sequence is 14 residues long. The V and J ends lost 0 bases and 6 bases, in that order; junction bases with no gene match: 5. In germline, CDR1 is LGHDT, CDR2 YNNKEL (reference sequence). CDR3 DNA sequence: TGTGCCAGCAGCCAAGATCATAGCGGGCGCGAGCAGTACTTC. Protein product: CASSQDHSGREQYF.

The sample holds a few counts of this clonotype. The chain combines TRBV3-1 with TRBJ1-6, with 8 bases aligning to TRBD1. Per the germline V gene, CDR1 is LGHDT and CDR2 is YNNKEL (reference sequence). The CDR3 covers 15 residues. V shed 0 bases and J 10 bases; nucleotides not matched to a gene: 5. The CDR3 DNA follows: TGTGCCAGCAGCCAAGAAAGCAGGGGGCGATCACCCCTCCACTTT. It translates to CASSQESRGRSPLHF.

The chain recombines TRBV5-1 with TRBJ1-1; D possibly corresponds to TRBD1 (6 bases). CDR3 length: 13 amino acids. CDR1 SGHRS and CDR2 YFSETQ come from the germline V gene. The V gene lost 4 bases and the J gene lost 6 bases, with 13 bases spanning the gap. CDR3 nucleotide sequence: TGCGCCAGCAGCCCCTCGGGGGCAGCTGAAGCTTTCTTT. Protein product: CASSPSGAAEAFF.

The CDR3 bases are TGTGCCAGCAGCCAAGAAACGAGCGCGGGGTTACAGCGGGAGCTGTTTTTT. It encodes CASSQETSAGLQRELFF. The chain combines TRBV3-1 with TRBJ2-2; a weak D match, TRBD2 (6 bases). The V end lost 0 bases, the J end lost 9 bases, and 20 bases lay between the germline ends. Per the germline V gene, CDR1 is LGHDT and CDR2 is YNNKEL (reference sequence). The CDR3 covers 17 residues.

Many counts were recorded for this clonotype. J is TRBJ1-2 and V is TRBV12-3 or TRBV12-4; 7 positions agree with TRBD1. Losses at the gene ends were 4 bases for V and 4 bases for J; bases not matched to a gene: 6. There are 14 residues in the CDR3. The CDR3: CASSSQGVGYGYTF. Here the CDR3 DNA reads TGTGCCAGCAGTTCTCAGGGGGTTGGCTATGGCTACACCTTC.

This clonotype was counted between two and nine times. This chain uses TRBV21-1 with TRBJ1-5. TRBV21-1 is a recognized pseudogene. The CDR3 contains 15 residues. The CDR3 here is CAIRQLPGGNQPQHF. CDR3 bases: TGTGCCATCAGACAACTACCTGGGGGCAATCAGCCCCAGCATTTT.

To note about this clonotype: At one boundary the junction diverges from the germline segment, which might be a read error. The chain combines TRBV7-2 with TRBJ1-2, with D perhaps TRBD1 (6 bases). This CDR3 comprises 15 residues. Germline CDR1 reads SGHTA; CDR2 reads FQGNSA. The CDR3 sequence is CASSLGSGDRYGHTF. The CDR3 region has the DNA TGTGCCAGCAGCTTAGGCTCAGGGGATCGGTATGGCCACACCTTC. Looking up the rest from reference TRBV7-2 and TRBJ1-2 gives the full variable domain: GAGVSQSPSNKVTEKGKDVELRCDPISGHTALYWYRQSLGQGLEFLIYFQGNSAPDKSGLPSDRFSAERTGGSVSTLTIQRTQQEDSAVYLCASSLGSGDRYGHTFGSGTRLTVV.

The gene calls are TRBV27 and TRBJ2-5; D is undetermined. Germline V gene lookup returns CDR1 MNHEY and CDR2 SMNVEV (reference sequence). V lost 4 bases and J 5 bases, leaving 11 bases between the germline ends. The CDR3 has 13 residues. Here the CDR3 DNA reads TGTGCCAGCAGTTCGCCCCTTACGGAGACCCAGTACTTC. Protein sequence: CASSSPLTETQYF.

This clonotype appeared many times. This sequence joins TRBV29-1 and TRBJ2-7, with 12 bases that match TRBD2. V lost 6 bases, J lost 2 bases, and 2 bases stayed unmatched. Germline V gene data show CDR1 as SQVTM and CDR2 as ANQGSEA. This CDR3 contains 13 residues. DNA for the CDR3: TGCAGCGTCCGGACTAGCGGGACCTACGAGCAGTACTTC. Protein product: CSVRTSGTYEQYF.

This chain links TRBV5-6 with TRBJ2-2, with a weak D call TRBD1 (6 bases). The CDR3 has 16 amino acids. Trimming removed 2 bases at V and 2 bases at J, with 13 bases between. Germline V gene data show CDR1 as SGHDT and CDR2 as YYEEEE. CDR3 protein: CASSFAGTPNTGELFF. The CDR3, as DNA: TGTGCCAGCAGCTTCGCCGGGACACCTAACACCGGGGAGCTGTTTTTT.

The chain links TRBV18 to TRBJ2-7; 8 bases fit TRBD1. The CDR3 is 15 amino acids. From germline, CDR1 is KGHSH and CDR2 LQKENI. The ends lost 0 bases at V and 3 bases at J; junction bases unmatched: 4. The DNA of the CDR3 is TGTGCCAGCTCACCACCTTCCGGGACAGGCTACGAGCAGTACTTC. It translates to CASSPPSGTGYEQYF. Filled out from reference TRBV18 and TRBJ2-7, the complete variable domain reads NAGVMQNPRHLVRRRGQEARLRCSPMKGHSHVYWYRQLPEEGLKFMVYLQKENIIDESGMPKERFSAEFPKEGPSILRIQQVVRGDSAAYFCASSPPSGTGYEQYFGPGTRLTVT.

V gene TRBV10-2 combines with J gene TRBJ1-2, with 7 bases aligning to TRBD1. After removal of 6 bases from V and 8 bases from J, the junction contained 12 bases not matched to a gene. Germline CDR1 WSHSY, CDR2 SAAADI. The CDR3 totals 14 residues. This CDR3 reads CASSSDRVNRGYTF. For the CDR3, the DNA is TGCGCCAGCAGCTCCGACAGGGTTAATCGAGGCTACACCTTC.

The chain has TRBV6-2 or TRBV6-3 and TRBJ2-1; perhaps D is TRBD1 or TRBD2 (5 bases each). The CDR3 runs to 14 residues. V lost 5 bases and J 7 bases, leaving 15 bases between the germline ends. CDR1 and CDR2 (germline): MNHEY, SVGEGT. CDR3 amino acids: CASSRGARRNEQFF. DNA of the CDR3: TGTGCCAGCAGTCGAGGGGCTAGACGGAATGAGCAGTTCTTC.

The CDR3 sequence: CASSFYGPQETQYF. The CDR3 nucleotides read TGTGCCAGCAGTTTTTACGGGCCTCAAGAGACCCAGTACTTC. The J gene is TRBJ2-5, the V gene TRBV28; no clear D gene. Trimming removed 3 bases at V and 2 bases at J, with 10 bases between. Per the germline V gene, CDR1 is MDHEN and CDR2 is SYDVKM. This CDR3 comprises 14 residues.

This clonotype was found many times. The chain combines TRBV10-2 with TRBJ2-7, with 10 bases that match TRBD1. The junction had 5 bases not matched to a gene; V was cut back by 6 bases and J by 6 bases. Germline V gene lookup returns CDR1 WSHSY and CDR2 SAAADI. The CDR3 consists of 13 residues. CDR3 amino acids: CASSRDRGLEQYF. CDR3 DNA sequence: TGCGCCAGCAGCCGGGACAGGGGTCTCGAGCAGTACTTC.

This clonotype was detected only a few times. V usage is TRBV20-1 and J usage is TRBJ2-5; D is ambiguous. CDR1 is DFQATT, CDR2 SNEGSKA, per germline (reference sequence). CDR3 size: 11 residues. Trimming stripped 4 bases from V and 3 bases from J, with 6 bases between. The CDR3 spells CSAKTEETQYF. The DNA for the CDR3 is TGCAGTGCTAAGACGGAAGAGACCCAGTACTTC.

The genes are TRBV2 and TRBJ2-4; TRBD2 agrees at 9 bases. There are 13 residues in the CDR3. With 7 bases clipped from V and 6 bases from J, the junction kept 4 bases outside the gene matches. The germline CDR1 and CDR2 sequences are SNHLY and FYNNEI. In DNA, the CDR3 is TGTGCCAGCACGCGGGGGGGCAGAAACATTCAGTACTTC. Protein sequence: CASTRGGRNIQYF.

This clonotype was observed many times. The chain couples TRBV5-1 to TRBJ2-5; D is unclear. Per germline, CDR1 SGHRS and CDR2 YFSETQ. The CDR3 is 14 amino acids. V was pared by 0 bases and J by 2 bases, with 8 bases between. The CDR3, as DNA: TGCGCCAGCAGCTTGGTTATCCAGCAAGAGACCCAGTACTTC. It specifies CASSLVIQQETQYF.

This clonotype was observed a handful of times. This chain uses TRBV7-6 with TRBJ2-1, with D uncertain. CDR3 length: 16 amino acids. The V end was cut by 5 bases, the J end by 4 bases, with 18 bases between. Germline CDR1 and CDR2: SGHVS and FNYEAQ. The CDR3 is CASSPSAGRRYNEQFF. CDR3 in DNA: TGTGCCAGCAGCCCGTCGGCTGGCAGGCGGTACAATGAGCAGTTCTTC.

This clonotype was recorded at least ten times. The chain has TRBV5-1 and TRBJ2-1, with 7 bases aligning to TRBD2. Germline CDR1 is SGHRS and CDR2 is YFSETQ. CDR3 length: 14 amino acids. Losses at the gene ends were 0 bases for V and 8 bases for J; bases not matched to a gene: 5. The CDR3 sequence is CASSLGLAEDEQFF. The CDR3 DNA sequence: TGCGCCAGCAGCTTGGGACTAGCTGAGGATGAGCAGTTCTTC.